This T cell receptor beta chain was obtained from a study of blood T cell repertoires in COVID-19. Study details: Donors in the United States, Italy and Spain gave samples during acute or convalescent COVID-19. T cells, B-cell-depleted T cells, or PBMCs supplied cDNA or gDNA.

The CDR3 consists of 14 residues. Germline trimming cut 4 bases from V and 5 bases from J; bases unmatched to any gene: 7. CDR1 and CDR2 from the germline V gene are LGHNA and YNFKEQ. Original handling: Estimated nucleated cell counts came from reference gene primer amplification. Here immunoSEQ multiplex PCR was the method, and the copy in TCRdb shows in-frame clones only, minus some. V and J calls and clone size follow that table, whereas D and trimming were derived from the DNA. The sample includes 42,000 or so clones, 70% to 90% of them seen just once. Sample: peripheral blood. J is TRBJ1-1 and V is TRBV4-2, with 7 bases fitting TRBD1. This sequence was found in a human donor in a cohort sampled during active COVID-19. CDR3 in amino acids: CASSRQGLGTEAFF. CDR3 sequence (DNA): TGTGCCAGCAGCCGACAGGGACTAGGAACTGAAGCTTTCTTT.